This T cell receptor (beta chain) was sequenced during a study of blood T cells in healthy people across ages. General study points: Among long-lived donors, naive CD4+ cells were more numerous and diversity higher than in aged donors.

Combining a sample-barcoded 5' primer with a J-beta primer mix, a second PCR ran for roughly 7 to 12 cycles. Via MiXCR, TCRdb re-called the 5' RACE reads, giving one row per CDR3 protein. The sample includes about 1,600,000 distinct CDR3 sequences, about 40% of them seen just once. Each donor gave roughly 9.1 milliliters of peripheral blood. Every sample yielded at least 6.5 million isolated PBMCs. With regard to this clonotype: Its target is unknown.

Input material: blood. The receptor was isolated from a woman under 30 in good health.

This CDR3 is CASSELAGANEQFF. CDR3 bases: TGTGCCAGCAGTGAACTGGCAGGGGCCAATGAGCAGTTCTTC. This chain uses TRBV2 with TRBJ2-1; possibly TRBD1 for D (6 bases). CDR1 is SNHLY and CDR2 is FYNNEI in the germline V gene. The CDR3 sequence is 14 residues long. The ends were cut back, 2 bases at V and 6 bases at J, with 11 bases in the middle.